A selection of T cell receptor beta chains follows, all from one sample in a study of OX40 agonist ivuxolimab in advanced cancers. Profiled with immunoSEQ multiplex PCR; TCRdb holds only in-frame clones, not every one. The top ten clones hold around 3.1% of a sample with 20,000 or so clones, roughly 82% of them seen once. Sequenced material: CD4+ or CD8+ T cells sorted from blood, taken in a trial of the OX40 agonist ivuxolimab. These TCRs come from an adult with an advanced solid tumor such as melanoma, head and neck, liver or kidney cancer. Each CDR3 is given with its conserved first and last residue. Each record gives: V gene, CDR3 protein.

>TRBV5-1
CASSPRQSTGELFF
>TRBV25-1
CASSSRRRTEAFF
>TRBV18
CASSPLPGSYNEQFF
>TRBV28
CASSPHGGQAINF
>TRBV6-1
CASSEEARLQVLYYGYTF
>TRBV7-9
CASSLVVLAGDTQYF
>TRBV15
CATSRDVGTEAFF
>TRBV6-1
CASSELVDSGAFF
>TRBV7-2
CASSFRVETQYF
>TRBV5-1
CASSLAVSGTDTQYF
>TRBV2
CASSEALRRADTQYF
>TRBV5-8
CASSLRGLAGVIF
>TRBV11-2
CASSLLFGTGLAFF